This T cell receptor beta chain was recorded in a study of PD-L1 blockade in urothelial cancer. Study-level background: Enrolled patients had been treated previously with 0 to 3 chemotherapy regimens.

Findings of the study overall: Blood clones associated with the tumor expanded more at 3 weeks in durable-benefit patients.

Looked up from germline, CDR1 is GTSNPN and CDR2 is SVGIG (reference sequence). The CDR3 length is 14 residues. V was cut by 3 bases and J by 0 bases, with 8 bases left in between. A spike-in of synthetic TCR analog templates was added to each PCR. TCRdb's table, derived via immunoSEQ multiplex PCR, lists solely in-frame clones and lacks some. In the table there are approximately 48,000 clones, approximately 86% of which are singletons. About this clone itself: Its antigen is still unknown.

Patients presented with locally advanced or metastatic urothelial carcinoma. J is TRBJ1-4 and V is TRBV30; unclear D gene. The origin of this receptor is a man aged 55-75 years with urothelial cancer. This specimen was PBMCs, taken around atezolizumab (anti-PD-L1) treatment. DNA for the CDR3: TGTGCCTGGAGCCCTCTTGCAACTAATGAAAAACTGTTTTTT. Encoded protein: CAWSPLATNEKLFF.